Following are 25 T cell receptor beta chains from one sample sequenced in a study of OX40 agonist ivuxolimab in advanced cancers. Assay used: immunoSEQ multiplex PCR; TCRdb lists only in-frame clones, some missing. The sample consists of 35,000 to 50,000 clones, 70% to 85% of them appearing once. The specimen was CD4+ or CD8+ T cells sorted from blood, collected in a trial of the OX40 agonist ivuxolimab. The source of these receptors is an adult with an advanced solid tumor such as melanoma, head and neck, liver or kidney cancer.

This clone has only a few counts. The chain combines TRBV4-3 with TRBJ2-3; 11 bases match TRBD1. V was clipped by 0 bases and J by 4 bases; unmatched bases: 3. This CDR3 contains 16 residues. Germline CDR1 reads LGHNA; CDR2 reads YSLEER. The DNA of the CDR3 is TGCGCCAGCAGCCAAGATCGGACAGGGGGCGCAGATACGCAGTATTTT. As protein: CASSQDRTGGADTQYF.

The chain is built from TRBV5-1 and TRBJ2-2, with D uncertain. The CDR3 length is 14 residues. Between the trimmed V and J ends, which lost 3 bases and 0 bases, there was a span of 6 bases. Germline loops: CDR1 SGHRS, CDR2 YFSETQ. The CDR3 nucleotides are TGCGCCAGCAGCTCGACTTCGAACACCGGGGAGCTGTTTTTT. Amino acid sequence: CASSSTSNTGELFF.

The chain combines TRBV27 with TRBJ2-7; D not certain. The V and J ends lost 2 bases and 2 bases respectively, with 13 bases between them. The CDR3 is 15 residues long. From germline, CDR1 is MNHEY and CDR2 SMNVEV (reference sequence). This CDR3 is CASSLRFSGPYEQYF. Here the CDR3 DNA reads TGTGCCAGCAGTTTACGGTTCTCGGGCCCCTACGAGCAGTACTTC.

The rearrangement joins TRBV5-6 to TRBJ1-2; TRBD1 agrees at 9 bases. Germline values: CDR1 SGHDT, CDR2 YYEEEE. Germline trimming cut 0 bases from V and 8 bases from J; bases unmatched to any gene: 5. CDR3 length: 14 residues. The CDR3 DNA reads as TGTGCCAGCAGCTTGGGAGGGACAGGGAGCGGCTACACCTTC. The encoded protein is CASSLGGTGSGYTF.

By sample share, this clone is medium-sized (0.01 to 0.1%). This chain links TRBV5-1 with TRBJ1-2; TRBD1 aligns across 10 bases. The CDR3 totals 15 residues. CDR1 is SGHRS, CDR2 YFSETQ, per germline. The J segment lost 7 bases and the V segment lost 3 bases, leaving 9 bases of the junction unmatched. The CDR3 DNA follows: TGCGCCAGCAGCTCTAACCCGGGACAGGGGTCTGGCTACACCTTC. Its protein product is CASSSNPGQGSGYTF.

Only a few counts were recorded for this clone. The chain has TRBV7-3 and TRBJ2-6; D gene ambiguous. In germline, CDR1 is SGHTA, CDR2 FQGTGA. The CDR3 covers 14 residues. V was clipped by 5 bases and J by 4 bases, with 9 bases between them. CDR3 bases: TGTGCCAGCAGCCCGTCTGCGGGGGCCAACGTCCTGACTTTC. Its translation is CASSPSAGANVLTF.

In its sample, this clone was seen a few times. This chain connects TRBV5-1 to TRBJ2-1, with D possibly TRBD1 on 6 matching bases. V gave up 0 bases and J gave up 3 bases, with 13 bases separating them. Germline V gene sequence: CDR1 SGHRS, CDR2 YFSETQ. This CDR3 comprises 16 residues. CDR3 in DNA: TGCGCCAGCAGCTTGGATTCAGGGGCCTACTACAATGAGCAGTTCTTC. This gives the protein CASSLDSGAYYNEQFF.

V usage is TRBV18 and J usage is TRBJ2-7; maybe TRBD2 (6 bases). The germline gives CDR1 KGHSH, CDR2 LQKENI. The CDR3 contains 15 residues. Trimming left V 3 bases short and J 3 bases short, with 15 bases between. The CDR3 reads CASSPAVGTLYEQYF. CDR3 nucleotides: TGTGCCAGCTCACCGGCAGTCGGGACTCTCTACGAGCAGTACTTC. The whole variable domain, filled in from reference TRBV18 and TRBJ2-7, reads NAGVMQNPRHLVRRRGQEARLRCSPMKGHSHVYWYRQLPEEGLKFMVYLQKENIIDESGMPKERFSAEFPKEGPSILRIQQVVRGDSAAYFCASSPAVGTLYEQYFGPGTRLTVT.

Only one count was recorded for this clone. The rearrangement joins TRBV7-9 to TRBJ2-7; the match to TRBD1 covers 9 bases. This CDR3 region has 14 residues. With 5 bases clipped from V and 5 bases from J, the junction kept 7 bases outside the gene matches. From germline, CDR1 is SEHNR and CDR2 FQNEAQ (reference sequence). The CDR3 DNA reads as TGTGCCAGCAGCCCGTGGGACAGGGCCCACGAGCAGTACTTC. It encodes CASSPWDRAHEQYF.

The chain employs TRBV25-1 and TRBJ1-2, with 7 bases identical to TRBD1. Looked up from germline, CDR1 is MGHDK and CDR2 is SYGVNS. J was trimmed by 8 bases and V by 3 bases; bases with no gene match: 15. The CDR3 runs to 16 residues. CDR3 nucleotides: TGTGCCAGCAGTGATGGGGGGACAGCTTTACGAGCGGGCTACACCTTC. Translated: CASSDGGTALRAGYTF.

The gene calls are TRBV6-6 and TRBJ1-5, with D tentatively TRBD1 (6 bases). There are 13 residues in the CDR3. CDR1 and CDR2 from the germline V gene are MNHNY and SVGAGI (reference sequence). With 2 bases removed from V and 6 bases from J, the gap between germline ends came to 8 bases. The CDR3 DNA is TGTGCCAGCAGTTACGGACAGTCTCAGCCCCAGCATTTT. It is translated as CASSYGQSQPQHF.

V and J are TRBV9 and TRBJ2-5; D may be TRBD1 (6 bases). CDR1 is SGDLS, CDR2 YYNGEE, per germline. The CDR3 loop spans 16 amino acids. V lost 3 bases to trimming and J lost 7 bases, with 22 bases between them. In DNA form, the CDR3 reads TGTGCCAGCAGCGCCCAACCGGGACAAACAGGCGGGACCCAGTACTTC. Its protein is CASSAQPGQTGGTQYF.

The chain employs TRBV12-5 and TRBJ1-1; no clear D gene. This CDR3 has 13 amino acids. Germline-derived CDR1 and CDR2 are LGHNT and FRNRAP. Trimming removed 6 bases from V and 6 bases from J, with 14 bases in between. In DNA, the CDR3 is TGTGCTAGTGGGAGCCCTGGCGGGCCTGAAGCTTTCTTT. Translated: CASGSPGGPEAFF.

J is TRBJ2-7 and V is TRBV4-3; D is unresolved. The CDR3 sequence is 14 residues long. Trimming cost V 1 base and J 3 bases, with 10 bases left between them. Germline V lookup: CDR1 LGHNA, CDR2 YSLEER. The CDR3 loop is CASSQGLGSYEQYF. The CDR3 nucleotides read TGCGCCAGCAGCCAAGGTCTAGGCAGCTACGAGCAGTACTTC.

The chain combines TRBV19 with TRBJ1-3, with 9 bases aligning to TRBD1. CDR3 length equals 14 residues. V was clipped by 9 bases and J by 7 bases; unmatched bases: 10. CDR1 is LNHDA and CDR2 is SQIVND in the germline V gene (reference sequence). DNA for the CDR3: TGTGCCAGCCAAACCGGGACAGGGTCTAACACCATATATTTT. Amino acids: CASQTGTGSNTIYF.

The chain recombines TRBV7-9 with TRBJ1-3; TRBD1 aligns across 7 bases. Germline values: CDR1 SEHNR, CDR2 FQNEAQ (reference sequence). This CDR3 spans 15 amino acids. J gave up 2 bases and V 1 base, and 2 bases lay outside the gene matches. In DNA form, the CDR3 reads TGTGCCAGCAGCTTAGAGGGGGCACCTGGAAACACCATATATTTT. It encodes CASSLEGAPGNTIYF.

The CDR3: CASSLSLTGSTDTQYF. CDR3 sequence (DNA): TGCGCCAGCAGCTTGAGTTTAACAGGAAGCACAGATACGCAGTATTTT. The chain links TRBV5-1 to TRBJ2-3, with D possibly being TRBD1 (5 bases). The CDR3 covers 16 residues. Trimming left V 1 base short and J 0 bases short, with 12 bases between. CDR1 is SGHRS and CDR2 is YFSETQ in the germline V gene.

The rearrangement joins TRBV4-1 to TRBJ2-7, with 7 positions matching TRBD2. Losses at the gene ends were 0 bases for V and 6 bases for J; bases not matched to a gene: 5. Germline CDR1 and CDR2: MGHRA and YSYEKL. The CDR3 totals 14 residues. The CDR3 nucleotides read TGCGCCAGCAGCCAAGACCGGGGGGTAAGCGAGCAGTACTTC. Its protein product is CASSQDRGVSEQYF.

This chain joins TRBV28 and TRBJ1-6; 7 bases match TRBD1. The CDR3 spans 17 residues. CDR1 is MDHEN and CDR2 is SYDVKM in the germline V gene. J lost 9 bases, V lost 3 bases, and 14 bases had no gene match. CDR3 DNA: TGTGCCAGCAGTTTTATTATTAGGGGGGGGACAGTTTCACCCCTCCACTTT. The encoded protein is CASSFIIRGGTVSPLHF. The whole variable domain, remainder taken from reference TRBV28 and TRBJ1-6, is DVKVTQSSRYLVKRTGEKVFLECVQDMDHENMFWYRQDPGLGLRLIYFSYDVKMKEKGDIPEGYSVSREKKERFSLILESASTNQTSMYLCASSFIIRGGTVSPLHFGNGTRLTVT.

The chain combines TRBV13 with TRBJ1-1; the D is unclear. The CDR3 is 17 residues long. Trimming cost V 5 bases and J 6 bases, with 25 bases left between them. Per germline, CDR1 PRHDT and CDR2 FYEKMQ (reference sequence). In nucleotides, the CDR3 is TGTGCCAGCAGCCCAGACCCCTCACTCGCTATTGTTCCTGAAGCTTTCTTT. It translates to CASSPDPSLAIVPEAFF.

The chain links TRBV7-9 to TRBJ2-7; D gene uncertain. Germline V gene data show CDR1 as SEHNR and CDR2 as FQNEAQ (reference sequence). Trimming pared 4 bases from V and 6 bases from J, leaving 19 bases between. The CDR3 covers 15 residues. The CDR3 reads CASSSLGEEGSEQYF. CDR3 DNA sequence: TGTGCCAGCAGCTCCCTTGGTGAGGAAGGGTCCGAGCAGTACTTC.

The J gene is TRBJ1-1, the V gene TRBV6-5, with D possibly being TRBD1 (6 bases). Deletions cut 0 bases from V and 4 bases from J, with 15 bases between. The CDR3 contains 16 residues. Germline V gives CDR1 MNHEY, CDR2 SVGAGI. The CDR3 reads CASSYSAGRGGTEAFF. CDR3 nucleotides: TGTGCCAGCAGTTACTCGGCAGGGCGAGGGGGCACTGAAGCTTTCTTT.

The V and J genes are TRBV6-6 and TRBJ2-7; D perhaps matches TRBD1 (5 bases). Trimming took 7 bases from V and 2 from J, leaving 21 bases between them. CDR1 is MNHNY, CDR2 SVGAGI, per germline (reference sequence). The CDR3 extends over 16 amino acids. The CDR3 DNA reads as TGTGCCAGCATTCAAGGAATAGGGGAATTTCCCTACGAGCAGTACTTC. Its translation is CASIQGIGEFPYEQYF.

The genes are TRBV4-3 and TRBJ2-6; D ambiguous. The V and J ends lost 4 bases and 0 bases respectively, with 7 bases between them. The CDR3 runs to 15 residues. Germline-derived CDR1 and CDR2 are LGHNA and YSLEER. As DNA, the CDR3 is TGCGCCAGCAGCCCGGCGTCCTCTGGGGCCAACGTCCTGACTTTC. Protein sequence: CASSPASSGANVLTF.

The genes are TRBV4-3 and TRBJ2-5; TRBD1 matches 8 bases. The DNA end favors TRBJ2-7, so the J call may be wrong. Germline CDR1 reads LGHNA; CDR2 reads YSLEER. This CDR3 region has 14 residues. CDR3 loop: CASSFNTGGYEQYF. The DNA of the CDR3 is TGCGCCAGCAGCTTCAACACAGGGGGCTACGAGCAGTACTTC.